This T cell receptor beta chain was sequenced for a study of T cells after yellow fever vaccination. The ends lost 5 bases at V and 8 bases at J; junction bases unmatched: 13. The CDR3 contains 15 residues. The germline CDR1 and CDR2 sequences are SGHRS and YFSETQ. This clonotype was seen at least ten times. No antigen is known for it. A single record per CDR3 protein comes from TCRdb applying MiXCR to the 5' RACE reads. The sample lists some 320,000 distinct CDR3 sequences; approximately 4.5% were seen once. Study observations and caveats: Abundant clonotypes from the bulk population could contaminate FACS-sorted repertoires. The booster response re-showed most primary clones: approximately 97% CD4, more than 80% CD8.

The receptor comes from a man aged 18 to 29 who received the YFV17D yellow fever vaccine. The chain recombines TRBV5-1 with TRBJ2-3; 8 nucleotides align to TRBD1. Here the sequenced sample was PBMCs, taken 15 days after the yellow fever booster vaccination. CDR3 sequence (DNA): TGCGCCAGCAGGCCCGGGACAGGTATCAAAGCTACGCAGTATTTT. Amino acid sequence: CASRPGTGIKATQYF.